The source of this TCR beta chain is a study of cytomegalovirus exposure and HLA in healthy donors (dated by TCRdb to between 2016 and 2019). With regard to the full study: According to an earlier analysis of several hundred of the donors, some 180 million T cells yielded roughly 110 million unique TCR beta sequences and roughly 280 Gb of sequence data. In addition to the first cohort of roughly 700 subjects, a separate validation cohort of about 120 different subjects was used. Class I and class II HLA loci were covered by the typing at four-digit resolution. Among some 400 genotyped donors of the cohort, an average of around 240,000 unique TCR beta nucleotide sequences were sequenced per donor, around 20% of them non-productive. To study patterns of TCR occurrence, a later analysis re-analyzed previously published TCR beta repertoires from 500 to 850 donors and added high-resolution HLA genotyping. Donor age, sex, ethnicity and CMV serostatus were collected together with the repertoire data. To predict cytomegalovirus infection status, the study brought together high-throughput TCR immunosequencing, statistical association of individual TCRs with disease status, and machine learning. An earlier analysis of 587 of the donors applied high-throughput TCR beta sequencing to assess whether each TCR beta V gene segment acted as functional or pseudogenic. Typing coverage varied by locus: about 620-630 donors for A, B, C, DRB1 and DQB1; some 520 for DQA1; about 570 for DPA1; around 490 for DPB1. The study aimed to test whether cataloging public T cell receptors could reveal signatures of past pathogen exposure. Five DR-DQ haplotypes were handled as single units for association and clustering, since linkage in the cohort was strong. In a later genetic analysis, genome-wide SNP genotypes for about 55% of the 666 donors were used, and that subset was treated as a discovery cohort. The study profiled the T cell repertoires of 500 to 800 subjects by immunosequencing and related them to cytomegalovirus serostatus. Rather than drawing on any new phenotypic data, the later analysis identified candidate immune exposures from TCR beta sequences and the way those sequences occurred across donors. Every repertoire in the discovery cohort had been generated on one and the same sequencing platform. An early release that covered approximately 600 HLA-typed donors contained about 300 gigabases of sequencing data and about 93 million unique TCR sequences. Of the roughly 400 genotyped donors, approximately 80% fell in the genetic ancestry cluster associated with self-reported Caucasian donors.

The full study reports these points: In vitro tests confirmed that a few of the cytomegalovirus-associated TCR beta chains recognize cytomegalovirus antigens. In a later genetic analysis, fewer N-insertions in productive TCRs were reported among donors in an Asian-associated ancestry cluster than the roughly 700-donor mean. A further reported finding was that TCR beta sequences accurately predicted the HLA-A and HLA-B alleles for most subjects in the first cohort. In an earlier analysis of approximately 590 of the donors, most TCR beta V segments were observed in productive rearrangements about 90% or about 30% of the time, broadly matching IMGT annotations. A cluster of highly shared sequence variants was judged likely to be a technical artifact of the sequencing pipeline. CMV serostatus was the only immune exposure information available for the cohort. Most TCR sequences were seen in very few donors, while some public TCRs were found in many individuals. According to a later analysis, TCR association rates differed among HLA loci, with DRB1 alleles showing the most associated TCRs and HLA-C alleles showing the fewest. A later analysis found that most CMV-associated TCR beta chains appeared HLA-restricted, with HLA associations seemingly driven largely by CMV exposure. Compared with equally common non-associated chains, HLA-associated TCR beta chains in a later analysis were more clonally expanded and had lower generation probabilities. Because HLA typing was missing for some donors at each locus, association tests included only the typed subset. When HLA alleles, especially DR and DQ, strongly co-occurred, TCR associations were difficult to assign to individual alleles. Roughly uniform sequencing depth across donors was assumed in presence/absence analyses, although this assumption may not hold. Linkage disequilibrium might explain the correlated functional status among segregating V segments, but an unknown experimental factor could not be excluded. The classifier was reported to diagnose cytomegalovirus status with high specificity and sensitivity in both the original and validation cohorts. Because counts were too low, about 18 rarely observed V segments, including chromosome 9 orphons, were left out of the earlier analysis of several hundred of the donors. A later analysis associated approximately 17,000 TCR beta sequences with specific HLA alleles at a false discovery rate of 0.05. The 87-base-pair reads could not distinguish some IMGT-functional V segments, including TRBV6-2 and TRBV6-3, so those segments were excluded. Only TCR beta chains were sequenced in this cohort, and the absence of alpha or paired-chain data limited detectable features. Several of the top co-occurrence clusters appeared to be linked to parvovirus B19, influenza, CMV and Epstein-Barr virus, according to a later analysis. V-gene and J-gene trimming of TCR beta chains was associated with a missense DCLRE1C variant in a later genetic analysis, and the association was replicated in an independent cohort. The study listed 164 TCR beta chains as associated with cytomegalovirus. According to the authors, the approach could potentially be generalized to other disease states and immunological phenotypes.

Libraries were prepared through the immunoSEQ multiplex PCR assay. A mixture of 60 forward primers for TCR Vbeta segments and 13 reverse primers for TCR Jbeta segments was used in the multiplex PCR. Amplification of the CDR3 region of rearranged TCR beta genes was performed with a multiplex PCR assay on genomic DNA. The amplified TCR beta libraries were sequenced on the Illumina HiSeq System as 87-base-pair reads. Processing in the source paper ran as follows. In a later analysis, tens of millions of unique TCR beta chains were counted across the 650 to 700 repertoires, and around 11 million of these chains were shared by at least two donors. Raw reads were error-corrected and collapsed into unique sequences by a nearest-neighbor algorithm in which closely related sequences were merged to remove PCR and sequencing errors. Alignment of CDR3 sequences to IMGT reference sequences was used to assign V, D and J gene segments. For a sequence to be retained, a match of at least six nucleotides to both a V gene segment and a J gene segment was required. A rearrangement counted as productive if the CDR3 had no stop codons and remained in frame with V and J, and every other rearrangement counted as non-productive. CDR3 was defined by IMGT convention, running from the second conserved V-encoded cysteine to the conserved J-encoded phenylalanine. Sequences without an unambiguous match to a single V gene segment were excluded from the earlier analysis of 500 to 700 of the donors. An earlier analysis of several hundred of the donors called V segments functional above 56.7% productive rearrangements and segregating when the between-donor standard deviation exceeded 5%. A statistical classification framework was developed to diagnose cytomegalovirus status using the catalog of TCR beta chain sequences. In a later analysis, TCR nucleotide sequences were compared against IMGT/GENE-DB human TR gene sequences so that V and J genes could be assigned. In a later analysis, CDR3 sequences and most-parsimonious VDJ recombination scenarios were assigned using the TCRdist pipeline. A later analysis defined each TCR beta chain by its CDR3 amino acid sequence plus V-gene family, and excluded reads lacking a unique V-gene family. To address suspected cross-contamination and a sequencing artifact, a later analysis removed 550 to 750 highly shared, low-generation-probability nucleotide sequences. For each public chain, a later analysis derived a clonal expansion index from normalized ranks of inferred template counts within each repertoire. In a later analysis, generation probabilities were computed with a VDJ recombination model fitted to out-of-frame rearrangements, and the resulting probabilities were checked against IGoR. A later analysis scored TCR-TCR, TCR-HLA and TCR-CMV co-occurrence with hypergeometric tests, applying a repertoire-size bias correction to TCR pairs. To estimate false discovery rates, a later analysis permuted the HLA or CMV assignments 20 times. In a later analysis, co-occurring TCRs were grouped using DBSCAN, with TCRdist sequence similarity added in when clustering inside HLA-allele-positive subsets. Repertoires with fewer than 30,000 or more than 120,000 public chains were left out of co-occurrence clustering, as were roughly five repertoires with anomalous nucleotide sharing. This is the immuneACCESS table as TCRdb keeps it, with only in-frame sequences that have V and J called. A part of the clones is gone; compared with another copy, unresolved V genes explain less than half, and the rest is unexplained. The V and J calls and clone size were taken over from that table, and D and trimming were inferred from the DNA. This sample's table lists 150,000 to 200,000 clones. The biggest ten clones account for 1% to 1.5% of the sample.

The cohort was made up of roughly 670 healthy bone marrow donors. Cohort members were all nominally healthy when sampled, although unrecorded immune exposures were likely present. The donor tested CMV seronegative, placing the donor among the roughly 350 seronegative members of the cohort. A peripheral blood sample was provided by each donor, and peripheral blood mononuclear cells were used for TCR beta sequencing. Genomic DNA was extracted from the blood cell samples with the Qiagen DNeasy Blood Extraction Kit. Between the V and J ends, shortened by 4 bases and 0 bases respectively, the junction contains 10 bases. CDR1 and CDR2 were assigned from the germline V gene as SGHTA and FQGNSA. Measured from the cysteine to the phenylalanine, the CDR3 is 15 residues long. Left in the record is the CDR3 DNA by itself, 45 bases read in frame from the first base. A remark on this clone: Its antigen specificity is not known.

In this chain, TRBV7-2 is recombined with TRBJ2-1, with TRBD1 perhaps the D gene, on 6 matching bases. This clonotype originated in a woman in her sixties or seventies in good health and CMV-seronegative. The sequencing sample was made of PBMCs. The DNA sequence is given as TGTGCCAGCAGCTACTTACAGGGCTCCTACAATGAGCAGTTCTTC. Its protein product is CASSYLQGSYNEQFF.